Below are 26 T cell receptor beta chains sequenced from a single sample in a study of blood T cell repertoires in COVID-19. The table came from immunoSEQ multiplex PCR; TCRdb's copy has only in-frame clones and leaves some out. The sample yields 200,000 to 250,000 clones, under 85% seen once. What was sequenced was peripheral blood. Receptor source: an elderly woman with COVID-19, enrolled during active disease.

This clone was found a few times. The gene calls are TRBV28 and TRBJ1-2, with 9 bases that match TRBD1. The length of the CDR3 is 15 residues. Germline CDR1 reads MDHEN; CDR2 reads SYDVKM. The V segment lost 1 base and the J segment 5 bases; nucleotides outside the gene matches: 5. CDR3 residues: CASSLLGQGPYGYTF. The CDR3 coding sequence is TGTGCCAGCAGTTTATTGGGACAGGGCCCTTATGGCTACACCTTC.

This clone was counted a single time. The gene calls are TRBV28 and TRBJ1-2; TRBD1 agrees at 7 bases. J gave up 4 bases and V 3 bases, and 8 bases lay outside the gene matches. Germline V lookup: CDR1 MDHEN, CDR2 SYDVKM. There are 15 residues in the CDR3. The DNA of the CDR3 is TGTGCCAGCAGTTTCGCCCTAGGACAGGTCTATGGCTACACCTTC. Translating gives CASSFALGQVYGYTF.

This CDR3 is CSASRDTNQPQHF. Written as DNA, the CDR3 is TGCAGTGCTAGTCGGGACACAAATCAGCCCCAGCATTTT. The rearrangement joins TRBV20-1 to TRBJ1-5, with D possibly matching TRBD1 (6 bases). The CDR3 spans 13 residues. Trimming cost V 3 bases and J 4 bases, with 10 bases left between them. CDR1 and CDR2 (germline): DFQATT, SNEGSKA (reference sequence).

This chain links TRBV2 with TRBJ2-2; the match to TRBD2 covers 7 bases. The ends lost 4 bases at V and 1 base at J; junction bases unmatched: 3. Germline values: CDR1 SNHLY, CDR2 FYNNEI. This CDR3 has 15 amino acids. CDR3 nucleotide sequence: TGTGCCAGCAGTGGACCTAGCGGGAACACCGGGGAGCTGTTTTTT. Its protein is CASSGPSGNTGELFF.

This chain joins TRBV5-1 and TRBJ2-2; D uncertain. CDR3 size: 14 residues. Trimming removed 0 bases from V and 4 bases from J, with 7 bases in between. Germline CDR1 and CDR2: SGHRS and YFSETQ. CDR3 nucleotides: TGCGCCAGCAGCTTGGGTGCGAGCACCGGGGAGCTGTTTTTT. Encoded protein: CASSLGASTGELFF.

The count of this clone is one. Other DNA variants within this sample encode the same CDR3. The CDR3 spells CASSQVRGWADTQYF. The DNA for the CDR3 is TGTGCCAGCAGCCAAGTTCGGGGATGGGCAGATACGCAGTATTTT. The V call is TRBV3-1 (or the pseudogene TRBV3-2), the J call TRBJ2-3, with D possibly being TRBD2 (5 bases). The ends were cut back, 1 base at V and 4 bases at J, with 12 bases in the middle. The germline V gene encodes CDR1 LGHDT and CDR2 YNNKEL (reference sequence). The CDR3 is 15 residues long.

V usage is TRBV10-3 and J usage is TRBJ1-1; TRBD1 is a possible D gene (5 bases). V dropped 6 bases and J dropped 0 bases, with 11 bases sitting between them. The CDR3 is made up of 14 amino acids. The V gene's germline CDR1 is ENHRY and CDR2 SYGVKD. The CDR3 spells CAIRAPGVNTEAFF. For the CDR3, the DNA is TGTGCCATCAGAGCCCCGGGGGTGAACACTGAAGCTTTCTTT.

This clone has just one count. The chain uses TRBV6-5 and TRBJ1-5; D may be TRBD1 (5 bases). This CDR3 region has 13 residues. V lost 8 bases, J lost 9 bases, and 17 bases lay in between. Germline V gene data show CDR1 as MNHEY and CDR2 as SVGAGI. CDR3 nucleotide sequence: TGTGCCAGCCTCACCGGGGGTGGGGGGCCCCAGCATTTT. Its translation: CASLTGGGGPQHF.

This clone was counted a single time. The chain joins TRBV12-3 or TRBV12-4 to TRBJ1-4, with a tentative D call TRBD1 (5 bases). V lost 7 bases, J lost 12 bases, and 12 bases lay in between. The CDR3 runs 11 residues. Written as DNA, the CDR3 is TGTGCCAGCACCCCCGGAGGGGAACTGTTTTTT. Protein sequence: CASTPGGELFF.

The V gene is TRBV7-9, the J gene TRBJ1-3; D is possibly TRBD1 (6 bases). Germline CDR1 and CDR2: SEHNR and FQNEAQ (reference sequence). The CDR3 length is 16 residues. Trimming took off 5 bases at V and 2 bases at J, with 16 bases between the two ends. The CDR3 DNA sequence: TGTGCCAGCAGCCCTCCCGCACAGGGAACTGGAAACACCATATATTTT. Translating gives CASSPPAQGTGNTIYF. The whole variable domain, filled in from reference TRBV7-9 and TRBJ1-3, reads DTGVSQNPRHKITKRGQNVTFRCDPISEHNRLYWYRQTLGQGPEFLTYFQNEAQLEKSRLLSDRFSAERPKGSFSTLEIQRTEQGDSAMYLCASSPPAQGTGNTIYFGEGSWLTVV.

This rearrangement joins TRBV5-4 to TRBJ2-3; TRBD1 agrees at 8 bases. Germline V lookup: CDR1 SGHNT, CDR2 YYREEE (reference sequence). The CDR3 length is 15 residues. Unmatched junction bases numbered 8, after V lost 3 bases and J lost 5 bases. The CDR3 spells CASSSFDRGKDTQYF. In DNA, the CDR3 is TGTGCCAGCAGCTCATTTGACAGGGGAAAAGATACGCAGTATTTT.

The V gene is TRBV4-1, the J gene TRBJ1-2, with TRBD1 matching over 7 bases. CDR3 length equals 13 residues. V lost 3 bases to trimming and J lost 6 bases; unmatched junction nucleotides: 4. Germline assignment: CDR1 MGHRA and CDR2 YSYEKL. For the CDR3, the DNA is TGCGCCAGCAGCCACCTCCAGGGGGATGGCTACACCTTC. Amino acids: CASSHLQGDGYTF.

This chain uses TRBV5-1 with TRBJ2-3, with 8 bases fitting TRBD1. The CDR3 covers 15 residues. Germline CDR1 is SGHRS and CDR2 is YFSETQ. The ends lost 4 bases at V and 3 bases at J; junction bases unmatched: 7. The CDR3 nucleotides read TGCGCCAGCAGCGCAGGACAGGGTAGAACAGATACGCAGTATTTT. Protein sequence: CASSAGQGRTDTQYF.

The chain joins TRBV6-1 to TRBJ2-1, with TRBD1 matching 7 bases. CDR1 MNHNS and CDR2 SASEGT come from the germline V gene. V was clipped by 2 bases and J by 2 bases; unmatched bases: 3. The CDR3 sequence is 15 residues long. The CDR3 reads CASSELGQAYNEQFF. The CDR3 coding sequence is TGTGCCAGCAGTGAACTTGGACAGGCCTACAATGAGCAGTTCTTC.

The V call is TRBV21-1, the J call TRBJ2-7; TRBD1, the table's D call, was not compared with the DNA. TRBV21-1 is recorded as a pseudogene. The CDR3 length is 13 residues. CDR3 nucleotide sequence: TGTGCCAGCACCGGACAGGACACCTACGAGCAGTACTTC. Its protein product is CASTGQDTYEQYF.

This clone was detected only once. This chain connects TRBV6-6 to TRBJ1-1; weak D call: TRBD1 (5 bases). V was trimmed by 1 base and J by 1 base, leaving 13 bases between them. The CDR3 sequence is 16 residues long. Germline loops: CDR1 MNHNY, CDR2 SVGAGI (reference sequence). The CDR3 is CASSYLGGSANTEAFF. For the CDR3, the DNA is TGTGCCAGCAGTTACTTGGGGGGATCGGCGAACACTGAAGCTTTCTTT.

The chain is built from TRBV19 and TRBJ2-5; perhaps TRBD1 as D (6 bases). Trimming left V 4 bases short and J 9 bases short, with 15 bases between. Germline values: CDR1 LNHDA, CDR2 SQIVND (reference sequence). The CDR3 totals 13 residues. The CDR3 nucleotides are TGTGCCAGTAGTACCAGACAGGATTGGGCCCAGTACTTC. Amino acid sequence: CASSTRQDWAQYF.

The genes are TRBV18 and TRBJ2-2; D perhaps matches TRBD2 (5 bases). Trimming took 2 bases from V and 2 from J, leaving 21 bases between them. The CDR3 contains 19 residues. CDR1 is KGHSH and CDR2 is LQKENI in the germline V gene. This CDR3 reads CASSPYPSRVDYNTGELFF. CDR3 in DNA: TGTGCCAGCTCACCATACCCGAGCCGGGTCGACTATAACACCGGGGAGCTGTTTTTT.

The rearrangement uses TRBV7-2 and TRBJ2-7, with D perhaps TRBD1 (6 bases). The CDR3 loop spans 15 amino acids. Germline V gene lookup returns CDR1 SGHTA and CDR2 FQGNSA. With 0 bases removed from V and 2 bases from J, the gap between germline ends came to 11 bases. The DNA of the CDR3 is TGTGCCAGCAGCTTAGCCCCAGGGGAAACCTACGAGCAGTACTTC. Translated: CASSLAPGETYEQYF. Full variable domain (remainder filled in from reference TRBV7-2 and TRBJ2-7): GAGVSQSPSNKVTEKGKDVELRCDPISGHTALYWYRQSLGQGLEFLIYFQGNSAPDKSGLPSDRFSAERTGGSVSTLTIQRTQQEDSAVYLCASSLAPGETYEQYFGPGTRLTVT.

Remarks on this clone: Other DNA sequences in the sample encode the same CDR3. This chain joins TRBV5-1 and TRBJ2-2, with D possibly TRBD1 on 6 matching bases. Germline CDR1 SGHRS, CDR2 YFSETQ. The CDR3 runs to 14 residues. V lost 5 bases to trimming and J lost 4 bases, with 12 bases between them. The CDR3 sequence is CASSPGRGTGELFF. In nucleotides, the CDR3 is TGCGCCAGCAGTCCGGGCAGGGGCACCGGGGAGCTGTTTTTT.

The chain is built from TRBV7-8 and TRBJ2-3, with D maybe TRBD1 (5 bases). Germline V gives CDR1 SGHVS, CDR2 FQNEAQ. Trimming took off 2 bases at V and 0 bases at J, with 12 bases between the two ends. The CDR3 totals 16 residues. In nucleotides, the CDR3 is TGTGCCAGCAGCTTAACCAGGGCACGTAGCACAGATACGCAGTATTTT. Protein: CASSLTRARSTDTQYF.

The V call is TRBV28, the J call TRBJ2-7; D perhaps matches TRBD2 (5 bases). This CDR3 spans 15 amino acids. Germline V lookup: CDR1 MDHEN, CDR2 SYDVKM. The germline V and J ends were trimmed by 7 bases and 2 bases, with 18 bases remaining between them. The DNA of the CDR3 is TGTGCCAGCACGTCATTGAGTGGAGGCCCCTACGAGCAGTACTTC. Residues: CASTSLSGGPYEQYF. The variable domain in full, with the rest retrieved from reference TRBV28 and TRBJ2-7, is DVKVTQSSRYLVKRTGEKVFLECVQDMDHENMFWYRQDPGLGLRLIYFSYDVKMKEKGDIPEGYSVSREKKERFSLILESASTNQTSMYLCASTSLSGGPYEQYFGPGTRLTVT.

This chain uses TRBV18 with TRBJ1-3, with 11 bases fitting TRBD1. This CDR3 has 17 residues. Looked up from germline, CDR1 is KGHSH and CDR2 is LQKENI. The V and J ends lost 0 bases and 0 bases, in that order; junction bases with no gene match: 1. CDR3 sequence (DNA): TGTGCCAGCTCACCACCGGGACAGGGGGACTCTGGAAACACCATATATTTT. Protein product: CASSPPGQGDSGNTIYF. The variable domain in full, with the rest retrieved from reference TRBV18 and TRBJ1-3, is NAGVMQNPRHLVRRRGQEARLRCSPMKGHSHVYWYRQLPEEGLKFMVYLQKENIIDESGMPKERFSAEFPKEGPSILRIQQVVRGDSAAYFCASSPPGQGDSGNTIYFGEGSWLTVV.

The V gene is TRBV15, the J gene TRBJ1-1; D unresolved. CDR1 is LNHNV and CDR2 is YYDKDF in the germline V gene (reference sequence). V shed 1 base and J shed 5 bases, with 17 bases lying between them. The length of the CDR3 is 16 residues. CDR3 protein: CATSRGLRAGKTEAFF. The CDR3 DNA reads as TGTGCCACCAGCAGAGGATTGAGGGCAGGTAAAACTGAAGCTTTCTTT.

The rearrangement links TRBV7-9 to TRBJ2-1; D not certain. With 5 bases removed from V and 0 bases from J, the gap between germline ends came to 11 bases. Germline V gene sequence: CDR1 SEHNR, CDR2 FQNEAQ (reference sequence). The length of the CDR3 is 15 residues. The CDR3 sequence: CASSPRSSSYNEQFF. In DNA form, the CDR3 reads TGTGCCAGCAGCCCCCGGTCGAGCTCCTACAATGAGCAGTTCTTC. Combining the CDR3 with reference TRBV7-9 and TRBJ2-1 gives the whole variable domain DTGVSQNPRHKITKRGQNVTFRCDPISEHNRLYWYRQTLGQGPEFLTYFQNEAQLEKSRLLSDRFSAERPKGSFSTLEIQRTEQGDSAMYLCASSPRSSSYNEQFFGPGTRLTVL.

This chain connects TRBV6-5 to TRBJ1-5, with D unresolved. The germline V gene has CDR1 MNHEY and CDR2 SVGAGI. V gave up 6 bases and J gave up 4 bases, with 7 bases separating them. The CDR3 has 12 amino acids. Here the CDR3 reads CASRSGNQPQHF. The CDR3 region has the DNA TGTGCCAGCAGATCAGGAAATCAGCCCCAGCATTTT.